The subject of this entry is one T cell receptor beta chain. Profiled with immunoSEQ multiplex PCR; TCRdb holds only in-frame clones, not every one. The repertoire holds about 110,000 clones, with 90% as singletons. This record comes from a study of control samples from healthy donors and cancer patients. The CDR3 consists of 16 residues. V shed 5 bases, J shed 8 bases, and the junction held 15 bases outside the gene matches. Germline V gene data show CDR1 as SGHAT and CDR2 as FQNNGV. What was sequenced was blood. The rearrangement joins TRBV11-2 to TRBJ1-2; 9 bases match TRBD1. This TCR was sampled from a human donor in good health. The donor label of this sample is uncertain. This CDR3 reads CASSAGQGTGSGGYTF. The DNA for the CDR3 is TGTGCCAGCAGCGCGGGACAGGGAACGGGTTCGGGAGGCTACACCTTC.